This T cell receptor beta chain was retrieved from a study of persistence of HIV-infected CD4 T cells. About the study: Blood samples, up to roughly 200 mL, came from multiple time points, except a couple of leukapheresis donors sampled once.

Cells were stimulated with overlapping HIV-1 Gag 15-mer peptides. Sorted nonresponding memory CD4+ T cells were CD40L-negative, CD69-negative, CD45RO-high. Plasma HIV-1 RNA stayed below 50 copies/mL for at least 4 years. The immunoSEQ assay was version 4, run in survey mode. The method was immunoSEQ multiplex PCR; TCRdb's version includes in-frame clones alone and lacks a portion of them. Here the sample spans tens of thousands of clones, approximately 80% being singletons. Regarding this clone: The antigen is not known.

Germline CDR1 is SQVTM and CDR2 is ANQGSEA. Trimming cost V 4 bases and J 5 bases; bases outside gene matches: 5. The CDR3 is 13 amino acids. J is TRBJ2-3 and V is TRBV29-1; 8 positions agree with TRBD1. This clonotype was sampled from an adult woman with HIV who was CMV-seropositive. The specimen was CD4+ T cells sorted from PBMCs after roughly 17-hour stimulation, collected from a patient who received antiretroviral therapy. CDR3 in amino acids: CSVGGQGLDTQYF. CDR3 nucleotide sequence: TGCAGCGTTGGAGGACAGGGTTTAGATACGCAGTATTTT.